Listed below are T cell receptor beta chains from one sample, sequenced in a study of T cell responses to AZD1222 COVID-19 vaccine. The protocol was immunoSEQ multiplex PCR, while the TCRdb copy is restricted to in-frame clones and leaves out a portion. The repertoire consists of about 120,000 clones, with approximately 85% occurring once and the leading ten covering 6.2%. The sample was peripheral blood, taken on day 0 of AZD1222 vaccination. These receptors came from an adult in good health. CDR3s include the opening cysteine and the closing phenylalanine or tryptophan.

TRBV4-3	TRBJ2-2	CASSQDTGQGPGELFF
TRBV10-1	TRBJ1-1	CASSVGQGGTEAFF
TRBV3-1/TRBV3-2	TRBJ2-7	CASSQDRLGHLGEQYF
TRBV28	TRBJ1-3	CASSTPGQGLNTIYF
TRBV2	TRBJ2-1	CASGPGTPPPEQFF
TRBV7-2	TRBJ2-6	CASSISGGSGANVLTF
TRBV3-1/TRBV3-2	TRBJ1-2	CASSRGLGGDGYTF
TRBV6-5	TRBJ1-3	CASRSGGSGNTIYF
TRBV28	TRBJ2-4	CASSDPSGRNDVAKNIQYF
TRBV5-1	TRBJ1-4	CASSLEGQGKKLFF
TRBV7-8	TRBJ1-3	CASSYLSSGNTIYF
TRBV4-1	TRBJ2-1	CASSQEGTTYNEQFF
TRBV11-3	TRBJ2-1	CASSFGPTRGSSYNEQFF
TRBV11-2	TRBJ1-2	CASSLGTALSYGYTF
TRBV19	TRBJ2-7	CASSTTDFYEQYF
TRBV2	TRBJ2-2	CASSAEAANTGELFF
TRBV6-6	TRBJ2-2	CASRDRVGTGELFF
TRBV27	TRBJ2-7	CASSPGPWITYEQYF
TRBV25-1	TRBJ2-7	CASSELGDSYEQYF
TRBV28	TRBJ1-2	CASSGGGSEDTF
TRBV10-3	TRBJ2-2	CATEEGLAGFRNTGELFF
TRBV2	TRBJ2-7	CASSLGRGGEQYF
TRBV2	TRBJ1-5	CASSGSRAINQPQHF
TRBV6-5	TRBJ2-7	CASSYSTTGEQYF
TRBV5-6	TRBJ2-5	CASSSFGTAEETQYF
TRBV14	TRBJ2-2	CASSLLRPLNTGELFF
TRBV27	TRBJ2-7	CASSPVGLRYEQYF
TRBV5-1	TRBJ2-7	CASSSGRGLSSYEQYF
TRBV5-1	TRBJ2-3	CASSPAGTFWDTQYF